These T cell receptor beta chains were read from a single sample in a study of blood T cells in healthy people across ages. TCRdb ran MiXCR on the 5' RACE reads and lists one entry per CDR3 protein. The sample carries 1.5 million to 2 million distinct CDR3 sequences, 28% recorded once. The sample was blood. Receptor source: a woman aged 25-40 years in good health. Each CDR3 is given with its conserved first and last residue. D genes are given only for firm matches. Clone size is given for some rows only: seen once, a few or many times, or a class if the clone is expanded.

j_call clone_size cdr3_length d_call v_call cdr3_nt cdr3_aa
TRBJ2-7 NA 14 NA TRBV7-9 TGTGCCAGCAGCCAAGGGGTAGGGCCCCACGAGCAGTACTTC CASSQGVGPHEQYF
TRBJ1-2 NA 16 NA TRBV5-1 TGCGCCAGCCGGGCCCAAGTCGGTCAAGGTGGCTATGGCTACACCTTC CASRAQVGQGGYGYTF
TRBJ2-5 NA 12 NA TRBV3-1 TGTGCCGCCTCGAGGGACCAAGAGACCCAGTACTTC CAASRDQETQYF
TRBJ2-1 NA 17 NA TRBV4-3 TGCGCCAGCAGCCAAGATCGGGGCAGGCGATCGTCCAATGAGCAGTTCTTC CASSQDRGRRSSNEQFF
TRBJ2-2 once 13 TRBD1 TRBV20-1 TGCAGTGCACTGGACAGGGGATATGGGGAGCTGTTTTTT CSALDRGYGELFF
TRBJ2-1 few 15 TRBD2 TRBV11-2 TGTGCCAGCAGCTTCGGACTAGCGGACAACAATGAGCAGTTCTTC CASSFGLADNNEQFF
TRBJ2-7 many 14 TRBD1 TRBV4-3 TGCGCCAGCAGCCAAGAAGCCAGGGGGTACGAGCAGTACTTC CASSQEARGYEQYF
TRBJ2-3 few 13 NA TRBV6-6 TGTGCCAGCCGGTACGACAGGACAGATACGCAGTATTTT CASRYDRTDTQYF
TRBJ2-6 few 21 TRBD2 TRBV4-1 TGCGCCAGCAGCCAAAAACTCCCTGGGACGGGGGGAGGGTTAGGAGCCAACGTCCTGACTTTC CASSQKLPGTGGGLGANVLTF
TRBJ1-2 NA 15 NA TRBV7-8 TGTGCCAGCAGCTTAGACAGATCTGGTAACTATGGCTACACCTTC CASSLDRSGNYGYTF
TRBJ1-5 NA 14 NA TRBV5-1 TGCGCCAGCAGCGTCGACAGAAGCAATCAGCCCCAGCATTTT CASSVDRSNQPQHF
TRBJ2-7 few 15 NA TRBV28 TGTGCCAGCAGTTTAGTACAGGGCGCCTCCTACGGGCAGTACTTC CASSLVQGASYGQYF
TRBJ1-5 few 15 TRBD1 TRBV5-1 TGCGCCAGCAGCTTAACACAGGGGAGTGATCAGCCCCAGCATTTT CASSLTQGSDQPQHF
TRBJ1-3 NA 14 TRBD1 TRBV6-6 TGTGCCAGCAGCGTCCGGGACAGGGGCGACCCCATATATTTT CASSVRDRGDPIYF
TRBJ2-3 few 15 NA TRBV10-3 TGTGCCATCAGTGAGTTAGGAGCAGACGTCGATACGCAGTATTTT CAISELGADVDTQYF
TRBJ2-1 NA 14 NA TRBV3-1 TGTGCCAGCAGCCCCATGGCCTCCTACAATGAGCAGTTCTTC CASSPMASYNEQFF
TRBJ2-7 few 12 NA TRBV12-3/TRBV12-4 TGTGCCAGCAGTTTCAGGGTAGGGCAGGCGTACTTC CASSFRVGQAYF
TRBJ1-2 few 14 NA TRBV12-3/TRBV12-4 TGTGCCAGCAGTTTCAGCGGCCCGGGGTATGGCTACACCTTC CASSFSGPGYGYTF
TRBJ2-7 many 15 NA TRBV12-3/TRBV12-4 TGTGCCAGCAGCTCCGGGACCTTCATTACGAACGAGCAGTACTTC CASSSGTFITNEQYF
TRBJ2-1 many 16 TRBD2 TRBV19 TGTGCCAGTAGTTTTGGGACTAGCGGGGCCTACAATGAGCAGTTCTTC CASSFGTSGAYNEQFF
TRBJ2-5 many 12 NA TRBV20-1 TGCAGTGCCGAGCGGGCGGGGGAGACCCAGTACTTC CSAERAGETQYF
TRBJ2-7 many 14 TRBD1 TRBV12-3/TRBV12-4 TGTGCCAGCAGTTTCGACAGGGTGGGATACGAGCAGTACTTC CASSFDRVGYEQYF
TRBJ2-7 NA 13 NA TRBV20-1 TGCAGTGCTATCGACAGGGACTCCTACGCGCAGTACTTC CSAIDRDSYAQYF
TRBJ1-2 NA 13 TRBD1 TRBV7-9 TGTGCCAGCTTCGGGGACAGGGTCGTCGGCTACACCTTC CASFGDRVVGYTF
TRBJ2-5 NA 16 NA TRBV5-6 TGTGCCAGCGCACCGGAGGGTGGGAGCTCCTACAATGAGCAGTACTTC CASAPEGGSSYNEQYF
TRBJ2-7 few 12 NA TRBV5-1 TGCGCCAGCAGCGATACTTTATACGAGCAGTACTTC CASSDTLYEQYF
TRBJ2-5 NA 16 TRBD1 TRBV28 TGTGCCAGCAGTTTGCTTGCGGGACAGGGGGTTGAGACCCAGTACTTC CASSLLAGQGVETQYF
TRBJ1-5 few 16 TRBD1 TRBV15 TGTGCCACCAGCGACCCCGGGACAGGGGGCGGTCAGCCCCAGCATTTT CATSDPGTGGGQPQHF
TRBJ2-7 few 14 NA TRBV5-1 TGCGCCAGCAGCCCGAGCTCCTTCTCCTACGAGCAGTACTTC CASSPSSFSYEQYF
TRBJ2-1 few 15 TRBD2 TRBV29-1 TGCAGCGTGGAGACCGGGACTAGCGGGCTGGGAGAGCAGTTCTTC CSVETGTSGLGEQFF
TRBJ1-4 NA 16 TRBD1 TRBV28 TGTGCCAGCAGCCACAGGACAGGGGGACTTAATGAAAAACTGTTTTTT CASSHRTGGLNEKLFF
TRBJ1-5 NA 15 NA TRBV20-1 TGCAGTGCTGTGAATTGGGGGGCCGGCAATCAGCCCCAGCATTTT CSAVNWGAGNQPQHF
TRBJ2-5 few 12 NA TRBV12-3/TRBV12-4 TGTGCCAGCAGTTCCGATGAAGAGACCCAGTACTTC CASSSDEETQYF